The source of this TCR beta chain is a study of response to subunit inactivated influenza vaccine. Study conclusions and caveats: The authors suggested that every seasonal influenza vaccination recruits few new T cells.

This clonotype showed up many times. What it recognizes is unknown. In TCRdb, the RT-PCR reads were re-called with MiXCR into one record per CDR3 protein. This table has fewer than 750,000 distinct CDR3 sequences, 11% to 15% appearing once. Between the trimmed V and J ends, which lost 2 bases and 3 bases, there was a span of 8 bases. This CDR3 is built from 13 residues. Germline V CDR1 and CDR2: SGHTA, FQGNSA. The source of this sequence is a man aged 50 to 59 who received an inactivated influenza vaccine. Sample: PBMCs from blood, taken approximately 12 days after vaccination. The chain has TRBV7-2 and TRBJ2-7; D ambiguous. The CDR3 protein is CASSLLRSYEQYF. The CDR3 DNA reads as TGTGCCAGCAGCTTATTGCGAAGCTACGAGCAGTACTTC.